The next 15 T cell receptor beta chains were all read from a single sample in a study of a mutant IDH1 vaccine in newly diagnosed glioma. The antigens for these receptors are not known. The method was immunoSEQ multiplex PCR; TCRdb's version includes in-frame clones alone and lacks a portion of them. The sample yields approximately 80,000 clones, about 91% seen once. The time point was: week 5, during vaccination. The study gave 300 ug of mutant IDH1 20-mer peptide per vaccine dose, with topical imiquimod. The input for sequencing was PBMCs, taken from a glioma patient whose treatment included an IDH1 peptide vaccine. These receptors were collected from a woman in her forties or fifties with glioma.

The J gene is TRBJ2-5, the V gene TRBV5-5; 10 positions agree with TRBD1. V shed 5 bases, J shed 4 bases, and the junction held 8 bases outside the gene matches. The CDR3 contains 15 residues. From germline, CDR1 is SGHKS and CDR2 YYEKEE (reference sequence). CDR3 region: CASRARQGASETQYF. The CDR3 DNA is TGTGCCAGCAGGGCTAGACAGGGGGCTTCAGAGACCCAGTACTTC.

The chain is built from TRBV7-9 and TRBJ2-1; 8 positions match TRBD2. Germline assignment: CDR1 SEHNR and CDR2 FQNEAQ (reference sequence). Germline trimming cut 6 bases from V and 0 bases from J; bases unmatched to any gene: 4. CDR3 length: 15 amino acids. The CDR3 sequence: CASRHGTSSYNEQFF. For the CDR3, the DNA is TGTGCCAGCAGACACGGGACTAGCTCCTACAATGAGCAGTTCTTC.

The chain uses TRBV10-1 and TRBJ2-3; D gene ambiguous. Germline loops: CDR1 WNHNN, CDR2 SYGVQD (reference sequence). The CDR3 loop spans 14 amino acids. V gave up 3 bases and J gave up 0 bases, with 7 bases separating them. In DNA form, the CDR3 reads TGCGCCAGCAGTGAAGAGTTTAGCACAGATACGCAGTATTTT. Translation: CASSEEFSTDTQYF.

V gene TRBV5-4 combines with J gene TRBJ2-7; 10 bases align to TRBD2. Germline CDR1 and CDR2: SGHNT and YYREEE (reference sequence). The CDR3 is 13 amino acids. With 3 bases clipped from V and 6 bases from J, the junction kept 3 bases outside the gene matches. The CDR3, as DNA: TGTGCCAGCAGCTGGGGGACTAGCGTCGAGCAGTACTTC. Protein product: CASSWGTSVEQYF.

The CDR3 nucleotides are TGTGCCTGGAGTGTAGGGGGCCGCAATCAGCCCCAGCATTTT. The encoded protein is CAWSVGGRNQPQHF. V gene TRBV30 combines with J gene TRBJ1-5; TRBD1 matches at 7 bases. The CDR3 is 14 amino acids. Looked up from germline, CDR1 is GTSNPN and CDR2 is SVGIG (reference sequence). The V segment lost 0 bases and the J segment 2 bases; nucleotides outside the gene matches: 1.

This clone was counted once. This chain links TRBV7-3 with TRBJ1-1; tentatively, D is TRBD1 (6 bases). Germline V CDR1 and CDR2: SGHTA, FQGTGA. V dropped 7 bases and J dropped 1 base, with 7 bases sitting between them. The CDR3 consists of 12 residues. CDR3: CASKGGNTEAFF. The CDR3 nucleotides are TGTGCCAGCAAGGGGGGGAACACTGAAGCTTTCTTT.

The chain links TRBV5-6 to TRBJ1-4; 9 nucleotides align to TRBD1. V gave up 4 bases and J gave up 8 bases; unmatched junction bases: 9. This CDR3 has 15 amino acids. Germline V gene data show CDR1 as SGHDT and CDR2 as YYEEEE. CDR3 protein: CASSHPGQGKEKLFF. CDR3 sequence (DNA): TGTGCCAGCAGCCACCCCGGACAGGGGAAGGAAAAACTGTTTTTT.

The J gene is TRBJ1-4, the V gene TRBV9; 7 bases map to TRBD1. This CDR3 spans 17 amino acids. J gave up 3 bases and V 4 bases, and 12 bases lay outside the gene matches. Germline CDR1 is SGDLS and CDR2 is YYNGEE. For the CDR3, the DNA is TGTGCCAGCAGCCCCTACTCGACAGGGCGACCTAATGAAAAACTGTTTTTT. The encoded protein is CASSPYSTGRPNEKLFF.

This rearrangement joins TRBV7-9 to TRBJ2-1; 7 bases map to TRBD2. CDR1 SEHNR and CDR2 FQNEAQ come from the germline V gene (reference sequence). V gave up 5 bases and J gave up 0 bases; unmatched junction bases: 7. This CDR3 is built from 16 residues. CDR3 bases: TGTGCCAGCAGCCGGACTAGTCGCAGCTCCTACAATGAGCAGTTCTTC. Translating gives CASSRTSRSSYNEQFF.

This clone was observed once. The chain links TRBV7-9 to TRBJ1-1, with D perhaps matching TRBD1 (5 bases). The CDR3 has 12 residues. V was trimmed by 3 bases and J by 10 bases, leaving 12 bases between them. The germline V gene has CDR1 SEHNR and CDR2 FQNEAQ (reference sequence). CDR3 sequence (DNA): TGTGCCAGCAGCTTGGCTAGGGGTGCAGCTTTCTTT. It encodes CASSLARGAAFF. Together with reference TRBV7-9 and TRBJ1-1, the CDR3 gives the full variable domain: DTGVSQNPRHKITKRGQNVTFRCDPISEHNRLYWYRQTLGQGPEFLTYFQNEAQLEKSRLLSDRFSAERPKGSFSTLEIQRTEQGDSAMYLCASSLARGAAFFGQGTRLTVV.

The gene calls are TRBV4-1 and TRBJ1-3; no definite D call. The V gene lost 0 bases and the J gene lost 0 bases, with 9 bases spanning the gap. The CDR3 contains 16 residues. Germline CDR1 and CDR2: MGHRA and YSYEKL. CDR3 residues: CASSQEKSFSGNTIYF. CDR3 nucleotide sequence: TGCGCCAGCAGCCAAGAAAAGTCCTTCTCTGGAAACACCATATATTTT.

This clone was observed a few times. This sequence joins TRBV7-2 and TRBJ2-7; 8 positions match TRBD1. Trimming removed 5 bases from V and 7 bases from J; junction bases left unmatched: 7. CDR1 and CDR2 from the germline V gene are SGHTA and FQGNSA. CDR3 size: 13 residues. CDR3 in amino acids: CASSTGQAREQYF. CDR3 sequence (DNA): TGTGCCAGCAGCACGGGACAGGCGAGAGAGCAGTACTTC.

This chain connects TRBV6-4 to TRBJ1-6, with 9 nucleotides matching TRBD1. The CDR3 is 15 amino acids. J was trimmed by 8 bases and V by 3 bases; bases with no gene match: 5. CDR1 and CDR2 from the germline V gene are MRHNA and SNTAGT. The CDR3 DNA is TGTGCCAGCAGTGAATTGGGACAGGGTTATTCACCCCTCCACTTT. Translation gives CASSELGQGYSPLHF.

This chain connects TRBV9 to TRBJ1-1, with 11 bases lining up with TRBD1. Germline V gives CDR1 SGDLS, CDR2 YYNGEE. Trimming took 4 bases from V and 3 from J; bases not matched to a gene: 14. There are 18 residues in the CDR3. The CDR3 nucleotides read TGTGCCAGCAGCCCCCGTCCCCGGGACAGGGGGACGGACACTGAAGCTTTCTTT. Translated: CASSPRPRDRGTDTEAFF.

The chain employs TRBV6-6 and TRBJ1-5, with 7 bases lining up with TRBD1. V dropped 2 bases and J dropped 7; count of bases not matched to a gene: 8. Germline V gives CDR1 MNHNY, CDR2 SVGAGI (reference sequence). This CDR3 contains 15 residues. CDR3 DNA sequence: TGTGCCAGCAGTTACAGTCAGGGGGGAGAACAGCCCCAGCATTTT. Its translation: CASSYSQGGEQPQHF.